This T cell receptor (beta chain) was retrieved from a study of shared clonotypes between healthy human individuals. A remark on this clone: Antigen specificity is unknown.

Study results and limitations: Clonotypes not shared had lower generation probabilities than those common to all four donors. Around 5.4% of naive CD4 clonotypes were common to several donors. Larger estimated richness was generally seen in naive subsets than in memory subsets.

As defined, naive CD8 cells were CD45RO-negative and positively selected for CCR7, with terminally differentiated effector memory CD45RA+ cells excluded. Sorted-subset replicate PCRs used 200 ng DNA, 25,000 to 30,000 T cell genomes. TCRdb's table, derived via immunoSEQ multiplex PCR, lists solely in-frame clones and lacks some. The table includes under 2,000,000 clones, about 95% detected once. Trimming pared 1 base from V and 0 bases from J, leaving 9 bases between. Germline-derived CDR1 and CDR2 are SGHTA and FQGTGA. This CDR3 is built from 15 residues. Sequences were obtained from naive CD8+ T cells sorted from blood. This rearrangement joins TRBV7-3 to TRBJ1-1; D not certain. This clonotype was obtained from a man aged 18 to 30 in good health. In DNA, the CDR3 is TGTGCCAGCAGCTTAAATACGGGCCTGAACACTGAAGCTTTCTTT. Protein product: CASSLNTGLNTEAFF.